Here is one T cell receptor (beta chain) with its context. Its antigen is undetermined. The germline gives CDR1 MNHEY, CDR2 SMNVEV (reference sequence). This CDR3 is built from 14 residues. Trimming pared 3 bases from V and 4 bases from J, leaving 9 bases between. Treatment reported: around 19 received Ad26.COV2.S at low or high dose, single or two shots; several received placebo; per-sample allocation not given. Collection of the samples took place on day 63 after the first injection of vaccine or placebo. This sample was included in a study of Ad26.COV2.S vaccination and SARS-CoV-2 variants. General study findings and limits: Non-spike TCR breadth showed similarity between vaccine and placebo recipients.

TCRdb keeps only in-frame clones here, not all; method: immunoSEQ multiplex PCR. Found here are roughly 240,000 clones, roughly 90% of them singletons; the top ten hold roughly 10%. The TCR was taken from a person between 18 and 65 years old who received the Ad26.COV2.S COVID-19 vaccine or a placebo. The chain recombines TRBV27 with TRBJ2-2; D is ambiguous. The source material was peripheral blood, sampled in a trial of Ad26.COV2.S vaccine versus placebo. The CDR3 is CASSFRAPTGELFF. Written as DNA, the CDR3 is TGTGCCAGCAGTTTCCGGGCCCCCACCGGGGAGCTGTTTTTT.